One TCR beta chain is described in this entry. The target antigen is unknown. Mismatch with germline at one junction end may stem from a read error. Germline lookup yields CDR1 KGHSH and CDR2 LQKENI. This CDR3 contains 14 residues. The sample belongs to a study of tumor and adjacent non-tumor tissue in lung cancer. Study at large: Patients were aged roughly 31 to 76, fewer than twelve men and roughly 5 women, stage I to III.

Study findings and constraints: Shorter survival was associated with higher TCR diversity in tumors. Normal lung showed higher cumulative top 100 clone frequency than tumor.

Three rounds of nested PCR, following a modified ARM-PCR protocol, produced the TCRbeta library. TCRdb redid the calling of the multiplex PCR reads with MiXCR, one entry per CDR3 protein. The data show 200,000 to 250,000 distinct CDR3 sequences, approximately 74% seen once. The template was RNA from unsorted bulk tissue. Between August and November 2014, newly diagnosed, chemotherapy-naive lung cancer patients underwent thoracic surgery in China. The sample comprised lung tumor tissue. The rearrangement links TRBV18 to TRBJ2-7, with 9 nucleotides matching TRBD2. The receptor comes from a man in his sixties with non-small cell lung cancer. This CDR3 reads CVSSSSGTVYEQYF. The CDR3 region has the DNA TGTGTCAGCTCATCTAGCGGGACTGTCTACGAGCAGTACTTC.